This T cell receptor beta chain derives from a study of blood T cells in healthy people across ages. General study points: Naive T cell percentage and TCR beta diversity correlated strongly.

The authors ran a second PCR of about 6 to 11 cycles using a sample-barcoded 5' primer and a J-beta primer mix. From the 5' RACE reads, TCRdb called clonotypes with MiXCR, one entry per CDR3 protein. This table has 800,000 to 1,000,000 distinct CDR3 sequences, roughly 50% appearing once. Germline CDR1 and CDR2: SGHRS and YFSETQ. Losses at the gene ends were 0 bases for V and 3 bases for J; bases not matched to a gene: 1. The length of the CDR3 is 16 residues. Donors ranged from about 6 to 95 years old and were healthy Caucasians in Russia. There were at least 6 micrograms of total RNA extracted from every sample. As for this clonotype: Its antigen remains unidentified.

V usage is TRBV5-1 and J usage is TRBJ2-6, with TRBD1 identical over 9 bases. The receptor comes from a man aged 25 to 45 in good health. Source material: blood. The CDR3 DNA reads as TGCGCCAGCAGCTTGGACAGGGGGCTTGGGGCCAACGTCCTGACTTTC. This translates into CASSLDRGLGANVLTF.